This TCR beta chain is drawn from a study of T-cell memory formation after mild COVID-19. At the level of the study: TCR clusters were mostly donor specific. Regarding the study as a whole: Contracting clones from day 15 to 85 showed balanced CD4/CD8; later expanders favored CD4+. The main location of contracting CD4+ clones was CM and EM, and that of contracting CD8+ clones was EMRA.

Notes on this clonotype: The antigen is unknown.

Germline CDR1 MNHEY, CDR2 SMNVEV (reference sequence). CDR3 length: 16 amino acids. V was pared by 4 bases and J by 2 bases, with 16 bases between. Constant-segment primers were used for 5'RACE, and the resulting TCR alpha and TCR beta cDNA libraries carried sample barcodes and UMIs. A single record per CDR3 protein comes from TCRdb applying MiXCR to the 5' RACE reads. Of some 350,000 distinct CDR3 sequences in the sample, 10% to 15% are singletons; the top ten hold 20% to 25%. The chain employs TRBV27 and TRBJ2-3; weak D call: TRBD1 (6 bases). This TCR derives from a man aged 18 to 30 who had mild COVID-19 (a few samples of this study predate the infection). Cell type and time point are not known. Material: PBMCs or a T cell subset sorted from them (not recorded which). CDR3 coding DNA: TGTGCCAGCAGTTCGGGGACACGGACAGACACAGATACGCAGTATTTT. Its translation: CASSSGTRTDTDTQYF.